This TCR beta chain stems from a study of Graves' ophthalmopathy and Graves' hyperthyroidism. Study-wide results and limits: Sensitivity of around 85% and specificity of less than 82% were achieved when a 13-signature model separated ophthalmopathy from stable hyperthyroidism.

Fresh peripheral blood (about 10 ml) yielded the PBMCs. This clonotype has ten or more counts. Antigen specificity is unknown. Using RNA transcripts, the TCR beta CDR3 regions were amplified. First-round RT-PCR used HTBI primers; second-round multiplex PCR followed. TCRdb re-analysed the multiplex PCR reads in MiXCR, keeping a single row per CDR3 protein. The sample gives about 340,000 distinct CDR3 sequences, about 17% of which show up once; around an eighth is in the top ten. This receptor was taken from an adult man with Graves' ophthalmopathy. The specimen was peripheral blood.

The CDR3 nucleotides are TGTGCCAGCAGCTTGGCAGGGCTCTCAGAGGAGACCCAGTACTTC. The encoded protein is CASSLAGLSEETQYF. The chain couples TRBV7-3 to TRBJ2-5; TRBD1 is a possible D gene (5 bases). Trimming shortened V by 3 bases and J by 5 bases, and 16 bases separated the two germline ends. This CDR3 comprises 15 residues. Germline assignment: CDR1 SGHTA and CDR2 FQGTGA.